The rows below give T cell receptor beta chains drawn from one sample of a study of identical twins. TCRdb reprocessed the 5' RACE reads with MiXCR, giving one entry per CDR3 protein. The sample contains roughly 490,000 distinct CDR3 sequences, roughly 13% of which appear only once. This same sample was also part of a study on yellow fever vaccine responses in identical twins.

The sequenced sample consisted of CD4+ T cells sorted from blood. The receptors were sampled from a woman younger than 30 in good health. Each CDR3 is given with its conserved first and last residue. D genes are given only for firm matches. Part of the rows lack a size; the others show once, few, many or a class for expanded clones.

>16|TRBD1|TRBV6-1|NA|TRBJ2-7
TGTGCCAGCAGGCCCCCTGGGGGACAGGTCTCCTACGAGCAGTACTTC
CASRPPGGQVSYEQYF
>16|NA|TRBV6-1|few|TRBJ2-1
TGTGCCAGCTCTTCCGCCCTTGGGGTGACCTACAATGAGCAGTTCTTC
CASSSALGVTYNEQFF
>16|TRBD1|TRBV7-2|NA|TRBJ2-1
TGTGCCAGCAGCCCATACTCGGGACAGGGGGCGGGGGAGCAGTTCTTC
CASSPYSGQGAGEQFF
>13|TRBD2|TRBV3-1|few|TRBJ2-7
TGTGCCAGCAGCCAAGGCGGGGGTGACGAGCAGTACTTC
CASSQGGGDEQYF
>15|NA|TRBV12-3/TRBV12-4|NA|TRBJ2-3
TGTGCCAGCAGTTACTGGGGAGTCGGCACAGATACGCAGTATTTT
CASSYWGVGTDTQYF
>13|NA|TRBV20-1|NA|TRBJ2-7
TGCAGTGCTAGAGACACAGGGATGAACGAGCAGTACTTC
CSARDTGMNEQYF
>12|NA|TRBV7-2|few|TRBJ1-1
TGTGCCAGCAGCTACGAGTGGACTGAAGCTTTCTTT
CASSYEWTEAFF
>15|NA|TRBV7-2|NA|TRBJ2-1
TGTGCCAGCAGCTTAGTCCCTCACGATTACAATGAGCAGTTCTTC
CASSLVPHDYNEQFF
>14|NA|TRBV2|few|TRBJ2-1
TGTGCCAGCAGACGTACTCCCGGGGGCGCTGAGCAGTTCTTC
CASRRTPGGAEQFF
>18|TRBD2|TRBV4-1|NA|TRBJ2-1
TGCGCCAGCAGCCAAGCTCTAGCGGGAGGGATCGTCTACAATGAGCAGTTCTTC
CASSQALAGGIVYNEQFF
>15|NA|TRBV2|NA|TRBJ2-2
TGTGCCAGCAGTGAATTGGGCTTTAAGGCCGGGGAGCTGTTTTTT
CASSELGFKAGELFF
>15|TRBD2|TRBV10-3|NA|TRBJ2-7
TGTGCCATCAGTGAGTCGGGACTAGCGGGAGCTACGCAGTACTTC
CAISESGLAGATQYF
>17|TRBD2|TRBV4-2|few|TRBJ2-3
TGTGCCAGCAGCCAATCTGGGACTAGCGGGTTTACAGATACGCAGTATTTT
CASSQSGTSGFTDTQYF
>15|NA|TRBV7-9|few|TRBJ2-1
TGTGCCAGCAGCCTGCCCCGGGCTAGCTCAAATGAGCAGTTCTTC
CASSLPRASSNEQFF
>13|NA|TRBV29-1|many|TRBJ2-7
TGCAGCGTTGAAGATCAGGCAGCTTACGAGCAGTACTTC
CSVEDQAAYEQYF
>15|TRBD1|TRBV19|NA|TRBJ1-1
TGTGCCAGTAGTGTCGCCGGACAGGGGAACACTGAAGCTTTCTTT
CASSVAGQGNTEAFF